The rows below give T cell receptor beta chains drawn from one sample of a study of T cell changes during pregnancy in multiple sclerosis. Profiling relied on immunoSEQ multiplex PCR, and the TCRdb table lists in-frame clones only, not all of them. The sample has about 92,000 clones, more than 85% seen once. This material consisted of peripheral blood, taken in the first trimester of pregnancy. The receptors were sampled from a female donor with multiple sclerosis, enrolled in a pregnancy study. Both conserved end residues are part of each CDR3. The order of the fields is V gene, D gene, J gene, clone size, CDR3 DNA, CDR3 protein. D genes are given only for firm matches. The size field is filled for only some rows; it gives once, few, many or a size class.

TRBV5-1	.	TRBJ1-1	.	TGCGCCAGTAAACCTAACCGAGGGAACACTGAAGCTTTCTTT	CASKPNRGNTEAFF
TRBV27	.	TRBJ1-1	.	TGTGCCAGCAGTTTATCGGGACAGAACACTGAAGCTTTCTTT	CASSLSGQNTEAFF
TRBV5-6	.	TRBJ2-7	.	TGTGCCAGCAGCTTGGGGCGACTAGACGAGCAGTACTTC	CASSLGRLDEQYF
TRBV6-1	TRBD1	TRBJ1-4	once	TGTGCCAGCAGGCATGACAGGGGTAATGAAAAACTGTTTTTT	CASRHDRGNEKLFF
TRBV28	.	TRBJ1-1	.	TGTGCCAGCAGACGGGACTTAGGGACTGAAGCTTTCTTT	CASRRDLGTEAFF
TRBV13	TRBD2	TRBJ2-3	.	TGTGCCAGCAGCTCCCGACCACTAGCGCCCCTCCCCACAGATACGCAGTATTTT	CASSSRPLAPLPTDTQYF
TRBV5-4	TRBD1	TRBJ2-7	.	TGTGCCAGCAGCTTTGGATTCGGAGACAGGGGGCTATACGAGCAGTACTTC	CASSFGFGDRGLYEQYF
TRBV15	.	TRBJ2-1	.	TGTGCCACCAGCAGAGTCGGGGATGAGCAGTTCTTC	CATSRVGDEQFF
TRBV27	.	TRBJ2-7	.	TGTGCCAGCAGTTCAACCGGGACACTCAACTACGAGCAGTACTTC	CASSSTGTLNYEQYF
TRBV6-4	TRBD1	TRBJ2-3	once	TGTGCCAGCAGTACAGGGGAAGCAGATACGCAGTATTTT	CASSTGEADTQYF
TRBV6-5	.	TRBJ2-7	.	TGTGCCAGCAGTTACGGAGGCGCGACGTACGAGCAGTACTTC	CASSYGGATYEQYF
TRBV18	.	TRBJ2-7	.	TGTGCCAGCTCACCTTTGGGGCGGGGAAGCTCCTACGAGCAGTACTTC	CASSPLGRGSSYEQYF
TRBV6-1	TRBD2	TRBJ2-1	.	TGTGCCAGCAGTGCCCGTTGGGGGGGTACGCAGGAGCAGTTCTTC	CASSARWGGTQEQFF
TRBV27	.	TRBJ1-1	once	TGTGCCAGCAGTCCCATGGACAGTAACACTGAAGCTTTCTTT	CASSPMDSNTEAFF
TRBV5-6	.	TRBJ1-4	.	TGTGCCAGCAGCGGGGACTCTGAAAAACTGTTTTTT	CASSGDSEKLFF
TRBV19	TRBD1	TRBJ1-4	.	TGTGCCAGTAGCCTCACAGGGGGGACTAATGAAAAACTGTTTTTT	CASSLTGGTNEKLFF